A single sample gave rise to the 11 T cell receptor beta chains below, sequenced in a study of blood T cells in healthy people across ages. A second roughly 6 to 12 cycle PCR used barcoded and J-beta primers. TCRdb processed the 5' RACE reads anew with MiXCR; each CDR3 protein has one entry. The table shows over 1,500,000 distinct CDR3 sequences, with about two fifths occurring only once. The sample consisted of blood. The receptors were gathered from a human donor in good health.

A remark on this clonotype: Relative to the germline gene, one junction end is altered; a read error may explain this. The gene calls are TRBV6-2 or TRBV6-3 and TRBJ1-5, with D possibly TRBD1 on 5 matching bases. This CDR3 region has 15 residues. Germline assignment: CDR1 MNHEY and CDR2 SVGEGT. The DNA of the CDR3 is TGTGTCAGCCGCATCACGGGGGGTGAAGGTCAGCCCCAGCATTTT. This gives the protein CVSRITGGEGQPQHF.

V and J are TRBV11-2 and TRBJ2-2, with D uncertain. Germline V CDR1 and CDR2: SGHAT, FQNNGV. Trimming left V 5 bases short and J 4 bases short, with 11 bases between. This CDR3 is built from 14 residues. The CDR3 sequence: CASSLRVITGELFF. The CDR3 nucleotides are TGTGCCAGCAGCCTTAGAGTTATCACCGGGGAGCTGTTTTTT.

This clonotype occurred a few times. The chain couples TRBV9 to TRBJ1-2; D possibly corresponds to TRBD1 (5 bases). This CDR3 is built from 15 residues. V was shortened by 7 bases and J by 6 bases, with 22 bases between the two germline ends. Germline CDR1 SGDLS, CDR2 YYNGEE. Here the CDR3 DNA reads TGTGCCAGCTCGAGGACACCCCAACTTGTGGATGGCTACACCTTC. Protein: CASSRTPQLVDGYTF.

This clonotype has a handful of counts. A read error may account for a junction end that differs from germline. The chain links TRBV4-3 to TRBJ2-1; 8 nucleotides agree with TRBD2. CDR1 is LGHNA and CDR2 is YSLEER in the germline V gene. There are 15 residues in the CDR3. The CDR3 DNA reads as TGCGCCAGCAGTCAAGATCGGGAGGGGGAAGTTGAGCAGTTCTTC. Translation gives CASSQDREGEVEQFF.

The table lists this clonotype with a few counts. The CDR3 spells CASSQQSTIQETQYF. The CDR3 nucleotides read TGTGCCAGCAGCCAACAATCCACTATACAAGAGACCCAGTACTTC. The chain combines TRBV7-2 with TRBJ2-5; D gene unclear. Per germline, CDR1 SGHTA and CDR2 FQGNSA. The CDR3 is 15 amino acids. V gave up 5 bases and J gave up 2 bases, with 15 bases separating them.

This clonotype was picked up a small number of times. V gene TRBV29-1 combines with J gene TRBJ1-2, with TRBD1 matching over 7 bases. The CDR3 loop spans 13 amino acids. With 6 bases clipped from V and 8 bases from J, the junction kept 12 bases outside the gene matches. The V gene's germline CDR1 is SQVTM and CDR2 ANQGSEA. CDR3 in amino acids: CSVAPTGVRGYTF. The CDR3 bases are TGCAGCGTCGCACCAACAGGGGTCCGCGGCTACACCTTC.

V is TRBV7-6 and J is TRBJ1-4; D is ambiguous. The CDR3 runs 15 residues. V lost 1 base, J lost 8 bases, and 14 bases lay in between. Germline assignment: CDR1 SGHVS and CDR2 FNYEAQ. The CDR3 is CASSLGVGDGEKLFF. The CDR3 DNA follows: TGTGCCAGCAGCTTAGGGGTGGGAGATGGAGAAAAACTGTTTTTT.

To note about this clonotype: A read error may account for a junction end that differs from germline. The chain has TRBV15 and TRBJ1-2; 7 bases agree with TRBD1. Per the germline V gene, CDR1 is LNHNV and CDR2 is YYDKDF (reference sequence). The CDR3 extends over 13 amino acids. The CDR3 loop reads CVTSNTPGQSYTF. The DNA for the CDR3 is TGTGTCACCAGCAACACCCCGGGACAGAGCTACACCTTC.

This clonotype has a handful of counts. The genes are TRBV4-1 and TRBJ2-7, with unresolved D. V was trimmed by 2 bases and J by 10 bases, leaving 15 bases between them. The CDR3 runs 13 residues. CDR1 is MGHRA, CDR2 YSYEKL, per germline. CDR3 in DNA: TGCGCCAGCAGCCAACTGCTAGTCTCGGCCCAGTACTTC. It translates to CASSQLLVSAQYF.

This clonotype appeared a few times. V is TRBV2 and J is TRBJ2-1; 9 bases agree with TRBD2. The V segment lost 8 bases and the J segment 5 bases; nucleotides outside the gene matches: 13. This CDR3 is 16 amino acids long. In germline, CDR1 is SNHLY, CDR2 FYNNEI. This CDR3 reads CASSILGGGGDNEQFF. CDR3 nucleotide sequence: TGTGCCAGCTCGATTCTGGGAGGCGGGGGGGACAATGAGCAGTTCTTC.

The table lists this clonotype with a few counts. This chain links TRBV20-1 with TRBJ2-5, with TRBD1 matching 10 bases. The assigned J gene may be wrong: the sequence end matches TRBJ2-7 better. The CDR3 is 13 residues long. Looked up from germline, CDR1 is DFQATT and CDR2 is SNEGSKA (reference sequence). CDR3 nucleotides: TGCAGTGCTAAGACAGGGGGCACGTACGAGCAGTACTTC. Amino acids: CSAKTGGTYEQYF.